The 14 T cell receptor beta chains given below trace back to one sample, sequenced in a study of cytomegalovirus exposure and HLA in healthy donors. Measured with immunoSEQ multiplex PCR; TCRdb has only the in-frame clones, and not every one. The data hold 250,000 to 300,000 clones, with around 91% observed a single time. The sequencing sample was made of PBMCs. Every receptor here comes from a woman aged 18-35 years in good health and CMV-seronegative.

This clone was counted only a few times. J is TRBJ1-2 and V is TRBV6-4; no clear D gene. V lost 3 bases and J lost 5, with 10 bases in between. The CDR3 loop spans 13 amino acids. The germline V gene has CDR1 MRHNA and CDR2 SNTAGT. The CDR3 loop reads CASSEGARYGYTF. As DNA, the CDR3 is TGTGCCAGCAGTGAAGGAGCCCGATATGGCTACACCTTC.

The chain carries TRBV4-2 and TRBJ2-3; 7 nucleotides align to TRBD2. V trimming: 0 bases; J trimming: 3 bases; junction bases outside the gene matches: 9. The CDR3 consists of 17 residues. Germline V lookup: CDR1 LGHNA, CDR2 YNFKEQ. CDR3 region: CASSQDPSGVGTDTQYF. CDR3 nucleotides: TGTGCCAGCAGCCAAGATCCCAGCGGGGTGGGTACAGATACGCAGTATTTT.

The V gene is TRBV28, the J gene TRBJ2-5; D gene ambiguous. The V gene lost 6 bases and the J gene lost 3 bases, with 8 bases spanning the gap. Germline V gene sequence: CDR1 MDHEN, CDR2 SYDVKM. The CDR3 totals 12 residues. The CDR3 is CASRLKKETQYF. CDR3 bases: TGTGCCAGCAGACTAAAGAAAGAGACCCAGTACTTC.

A single count supports this clone. J is TRBJ2-1 and V is TRBV27, with 8 positions matching TRBD2. V lost 2 bases and J lost 8; bases outside the gene matches: 8. The CDR3 runs to 15 residues. CDR1 is MNHEY and CDR2 is SMNVEV in the germline V gene (reference sequence). This CDR3 is CASSLELAVMHEQFF. In nucleotides, the CDR3 is TGTGCCAGCAGTTTAGAACTAGCGGTGATGCATGAGCAGTTCTTC.

The chain uses TRBV2 and TRBJ2-5; 7 bases agree with TRBD2. The CDR3 totals 14 residues. After removal of 8 bases from V and 1 base from J, the junction contained 7 bases not matched to a gene. Per germline, CDR1 SNHLY and CDR2 FYNNEI. The CDR3 coding sequence is TGTGCCAGCTTAATTTGGGGGGGCCAAGAGACCCAGTACTTC. This translates into CASLIWGGQETQYF.

The chain couples TRBV11-2 to TRBJ2-3; 8 bases map to TRBD2. Germline CDR1 is SGHAT and CDR2 is FQNNGV. The CDR3 runs 15 residues. Trimming at V came to 6 bases and at J to 0 bases, leaving 5 bases not matched to a gene. CDR3 DNA sequence: TGTGCCAGCAGGAGGACTAGCCCTAGCACAGATACGCAGTATTTT. Translated, it gives CASRRTSPSTDTQYF. The full variable domain, completed using reference TRBV11-2 and TRBJ2-3, is EAGVAQSPRYKIIEKRQSVAFWCNPISGHATLYWYQQILGQGPKLLIQFQNNGVVDDSQLPKDRFSAERLKGVDSTLKIQPAKLEDSAVYLCASRRTSPSTDTQYFGPGTRLTVL.

This clone was observed a handful of times. The chain carries TRBV19 and TRBJ1-3, with no clear D. Germline V gene data show CDR1 as LNHDA and CDR2 as SQIVND (reference sequence). This CDR3 contains 14 residues. Between the trimmed V and J ends, which lost 7 bases and 0 bases, there was a span of 10 bases. CDR3 sequence (DNA): TGTGCCAGTAAGGAGGATTTCTCTGGAAACACCATATATTTT. Protein sequence: CASKEDFSGNTIYF.

The gene calls are TRBV19 and TRBJ1-5, with D tentatively TRBD1 (6 bases). Trimming took off 5 bases at V and 11 bases at J, with 13 bases between the two ends. This CDR3 is 12 amino acids long. Germline CDR1 and CDR2: LNHDA and SQIVND (reference sequence). The DNA for the CDR3 is TGTGCCAGTAGTCCTCAAGGGGGGGCCCAGCATTTT. Its protein is CASSPQGGAQHF.

This clone was seen a few times. The chain employs TRBV6-6 and TRBJ1-6; D is undetermined. Trimming pared 6 bases from V and 10 bases from J, leaving 13 bases between. Per germline, CDR1 MNHNY and CDR2 SVGAGI (reference sequence). This CDR3 spans 13 amino acids. The CDR3 DNA reads TGTGCCAGCAGAACGCCCGAGGAGTCACCCCTCCACTTT. Translating it yields CASRTPEESPLHF.

The chain links TRBV18 to TRBJ1-2; 7 nucleotides match TRBD1. The trim removed 3 bases at V and 2 bases at J, leaving 6 bases unmatched. Germline CDR1 and CDR2: KGHSH and LQKENI. This CDR3 region has 15 residues. The CDR3 protein is CASSPGPGQNYGYTF. The CDR3 DNA is TGTGCCAGCTCACCCGGGCCGGGACAGAACTATGGCTACACCTTC.

This chain joins TRBV30 and TRBJ2-5, with a tentative D call TRBD2 (6 bases). Per the germline V gene, CDR1 is GTSNPN and CDR2 is SVGIG (reference sequence). Deletions cut 1 base from V and 4 bases from J, with 10 bases between. The CDR3 consists of 13 residues. As DNA, the CDR3 is TGTGCCTGGAGTGATCCGGGGGTAGAGACCCAGTACTTC. It translates to CAWSDPGVETQYF.

The CDR3 region is CASSPGTRNTGELFF. In DNA form, the CDR3 reads TGTGCCAGCAGCCCCGGGACACGAAACACCGGGGAGCTGTTTTTT. The rearrangement uses TRBV5-6 and TRBJ2-2; a possible D gene is TRBD1 (6 bases). The CDR3 spans 15 residues. Germline loops: CDR1 SGHDT, CDR2 YYEEEE. V lost 4 bases and J lost 2, with 12 bases in between.

V is TRBV11-2 and J is TRBJ2-5; 9 bases map to TRBD2. This CDR3 contains 17 residues. Germline V lookup: CDR1 SGHAT, CDR2 FQNNGV. J gave up 5 bases and V 5 bases, and 15 bases lay outside the gene matches. Here the CDR3 DNA reads TGTGCCAGCAGCCCGAGGGCGGCAGCGGGGGGCCGGGAGACCCAGTACTTC. This sequence encodes CASSPRAAAGGRETQYF.

The chain joins TRBV4-1 to TRBJ1-1; D may be TRBD1 (6 bases). Trimming left V 5 bases short and J 2 bases short, with 18 bases between. CDR1 is MGHRA and CDR2 is YSYEKL in the germline V gene. The CDR3 loop spans 16 amino acids. The DNA of the CDR3 is TGCGCCAGCAGCGATACATTGTGGACAGCCAACACTGAAGCTTTCTTT. It specifies CASSDTLWTANTEAFF.